The 6 T cell receptor beta chains reported below all come from one sample, sequenced in a study of shared clonotypes between healthy human individuals. Libraries were prepared by immunoSEQ multiplex PCR; TCRdb keeps only in-frame clonotypes and omits some of them. The sample lists 950,000 to 1,100,000 clones; approximately 70% were seen once. Source material: memory CD4+ T cells sorted from blood. Described subset: CD45RA-negative fraction. All receptors come from a man aged 18 to 35 in good health.

The rearrangement uses TRBV7-9 and TRBJ1-2; no clear D. CDR1 is SEHNR and CDR2 is FQNEAQ in the germline V gene (reference sequence). Trimming stripped 5 bases from V and 4 bases from J, with 11 bases between. This CDR3 region has 13 residues. CDR3 sequence: CASSPGAFYGYTF. The CDR3 coding sequence is TGTGCCAGCAGCCCCGGAGCTTTCTATGGCTACACCTTC. Using reference TRBV7-9 and TRBJ1-2 for the parts outside the CDR3, the full variable domain is DTGVSQNPRHKITKRGQNVTFRCDPISEHNRLYWYRQTLGQGPEFLTYFQNEAQLEKSRLLSDRFSAERPKGSFSTLEIQRTEQGDSAMYLCASSPGAFYGYTFGSGTRLTVV.

V usage is TRBV19 and J usage is TRBJ1-5, with 9 bases lining up with TRBD1. The CDR3 has 15 amino acids. The trim removed 4 bases at V and 5 bases at J, leaving 6 bases unmatched. Germline V gives CDR1 LNHDA, CDR2 SQIVND (reference sequence). In nucleotides, the CDR3 is TGTGCCAGTAGTACCGGGACAGGGAATGATCAGCCCCAGCATTTT. It encodes CASSTGTGNDQPQHF.

Here the CDR3 DNA reads TGTGCCAGCAGCCAAGGGGTAACAGGGGTGGGGGAAAAACTGTTTTTT. This codes for CASSQGVTGVGEKLFF. V gene TRBV4-2 combines with J gene TRBJ1-4, with 7 bases fitting TRBD1. The CDR3 extends over 16 amino acids. Per germline, CDR1 LGHNA and CDR2 YNFKEQ. The trim removed 1 base at V and 8 bases at J, leaving 10 bases unmatched.

In the case of this clone: The sample carries other DNA sequences with the same CDR3. The chain carries TRBV4-1 and TRBJ2-2; D tentatively fits TRBD1 or TRBD2 (5 bases each). The CDR3 sequence is 16 residues long. Trimming stripped 0 bases from V and 0 bases from J, with 8 bases between. Germline CDR1 reads MGHRA; CDR2 reads YSYEKL. The DNA of the CDR3 is TGCGCCAGCAGCCAAGAGCCGGGGCCGAACACCGGGGAGCTGTTTTTT. Protein sequence: CASSQEPGPNTGELFF.

CDR3: CSVVSWGGDYGYTF. CDR3 nucleotide sequence: TGCAGCGTTGTTAGCTGGGGGGGTGACTATGGCTACACCTTC. This chain joins TRBV29-1 and TRBJ1-2, with D possibly being TRBD1 (5 bases). The germline CDR1 and CDR2 sequences are SQVTM and ANQGSEA. The CDR3 extends over 14 amino acids. Trimming left V 4 bases short and J 3 bases short, with 15 bases between.

This chain connects TRBV28 to TRBJ2-7; either TRBD1 or TRBD2 may supply D (5 bases each). V lost 2 bases and J 3 bases, leaving 8 bases between the germline ends. The CDR3 runs 13 residues. CDR1 is MDHEN, CDR2 SYDVKM, per germline. CDR3 in DNA: TGTGCCAGCAGTTTAGGGGGAATCTACGAGCAGTACTTC. Its translation: CASSLGGIYEQYF.